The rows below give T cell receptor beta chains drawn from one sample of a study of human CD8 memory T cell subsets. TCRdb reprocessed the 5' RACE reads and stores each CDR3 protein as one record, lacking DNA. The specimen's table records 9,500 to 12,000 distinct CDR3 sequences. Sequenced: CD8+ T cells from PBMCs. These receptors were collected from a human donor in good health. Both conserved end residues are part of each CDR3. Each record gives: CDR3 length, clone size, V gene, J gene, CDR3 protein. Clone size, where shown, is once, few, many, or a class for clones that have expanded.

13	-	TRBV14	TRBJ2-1	CASSHDTTYEQFF
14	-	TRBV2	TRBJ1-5	CASKTLRGNQPQHF
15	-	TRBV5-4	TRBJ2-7	CASSFPGQGGYEQYF
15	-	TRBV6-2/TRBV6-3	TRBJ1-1	CASTYVGGKNTEAFF
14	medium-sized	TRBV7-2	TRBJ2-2	CASSGVAGTGELFF
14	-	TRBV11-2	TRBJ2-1	CASSSGTGYNEQFF
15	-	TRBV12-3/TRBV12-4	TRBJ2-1	CASSFGDISYNEQFF
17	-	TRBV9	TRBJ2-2	CASSVAVAGERSGELFF
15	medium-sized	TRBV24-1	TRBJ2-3	CAIQGGLLSTDTQYF
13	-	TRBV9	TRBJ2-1	CASQGYGDNEQFF
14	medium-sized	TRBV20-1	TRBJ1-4	CSVWAPRTNEKLFF
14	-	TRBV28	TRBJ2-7	CASSVTGGVYEQYF
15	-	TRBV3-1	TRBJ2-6	CASSGLGPGANVLTF
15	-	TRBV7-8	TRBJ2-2	CASSLEGFNTGELFF
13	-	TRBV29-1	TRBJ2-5	CSSEEGQGETQYF
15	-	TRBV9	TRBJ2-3	CASSVNSGGTDTQYF
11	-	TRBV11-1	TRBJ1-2	CASSPGTRSTF
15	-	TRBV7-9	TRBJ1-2	CASSPGQPRDYGYTF
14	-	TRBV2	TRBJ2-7	CASSGTSAGYEQYF
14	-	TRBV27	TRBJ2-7	CASSHRGFSYEQYF
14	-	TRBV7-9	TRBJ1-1	CASTFGTGNTEAFF
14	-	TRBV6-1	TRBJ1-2	CASSEAGRNYGYTF
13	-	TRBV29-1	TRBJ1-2	CSVPGTGGYGYTF
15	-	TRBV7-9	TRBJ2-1	CASSLGTSDSNEQFF
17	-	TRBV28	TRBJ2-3	CASSARQGVAGTDTQYF
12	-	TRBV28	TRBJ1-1	CASRIEEAEAFF
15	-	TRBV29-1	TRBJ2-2	CSVSGGGFSTGELFF
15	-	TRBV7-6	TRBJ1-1	CASSLETGVSTEAFF
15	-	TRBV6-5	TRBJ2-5	CASSYSAELQETQYF
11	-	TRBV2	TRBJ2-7	CASRRGYEQYF
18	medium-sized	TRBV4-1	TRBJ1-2	CASSQTISGQLHNYGYTF
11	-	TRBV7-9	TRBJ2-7	CASSSEGEQYF
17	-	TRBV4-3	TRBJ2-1	CASSQAFGDGVYNEQFF
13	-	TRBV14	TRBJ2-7	CASSLADFYEQYF
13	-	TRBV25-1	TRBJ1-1	CASSVAVNTEAFF
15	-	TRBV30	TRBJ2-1	CAWSAGQGAYNEQFF
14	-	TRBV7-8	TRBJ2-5	CASSLDRGPGTQYF
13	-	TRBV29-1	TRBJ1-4	CSVPWGTNEKLFF
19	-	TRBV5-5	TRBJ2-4	CASSLEASGVALAKNIQYF
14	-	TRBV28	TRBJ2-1	CASRLAGRTDEQFF
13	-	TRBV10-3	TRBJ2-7	CASLRETSYEQYF
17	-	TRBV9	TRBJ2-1	CASSVARTSGGDNEQFF
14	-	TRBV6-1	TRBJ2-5	CASSGGDRGETQYF
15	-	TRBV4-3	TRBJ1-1	CASSPSGTGITEAFF
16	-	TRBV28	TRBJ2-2	CASSPPGQYKTGELFF
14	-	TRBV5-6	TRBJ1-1	CASSLGGDSTEAFF
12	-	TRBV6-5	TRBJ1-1	CASSPSGNLAFF
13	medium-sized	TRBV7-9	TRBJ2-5	CATLRAGEETQYF
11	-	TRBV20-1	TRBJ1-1	CSARGGTEAFF
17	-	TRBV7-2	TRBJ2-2	CASSLWGGELVTGELFF
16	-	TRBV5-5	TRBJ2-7	CASSPWDSFSPYEQYF